This T cell receptor beta chain is drawn from a study of blood T cells in healthy people across ages. Study conclusions and caveats: A conclusive naive versus antigen-experienced comparison was prevented by the unsorted PBMCs. Getting older went along with TCR beta diversity per million T cells dropping roughly linearly.

In its sample, this clonotype was seen a few times. Its antigen is unidentified. With a J-beta primer mix and a sample-barcoded 5' primer, a second PCR ran roughly 7 to 11 cycles. Every single cDNA molecule received a tag from a template-switch adaptor with 12 random nucleotides. Per-sample output comprised a minimum of 2.5 million paired-end reads containing CDR3. TCRdb passed the 5' RACE reads through MiXCR, listing each CDR3 protein once. The table lists around 600,000 distinct CDR3 sequences, around half of them singletons, with 20% to 25% in the top ten. The CDR3 is made up of 13 amino acids. Trimming took 3 bases from V and 6 from J, leaving 12 bases between them. Germline CDR1 is SEHNR and CDR2 is FQNEAQ (reference sequence).

The TCR originated in an elderly man in good health. The chain is built from TRBV7-9 and TRBJ2-7, with D possibly TRBD2 on 6 matching bases. The sample was blood. The CDR3, as DNA: TGTGCCAGCAGCTTCCCGACTAGTGGCGAGCAGTACTTC. It yields the protein CASSFPTSGEQYF.